This T cell receptor beta chain was sequenced in a study of cytomegalovirus exposure and HLA in healthy donors. Primers for the PCR totalled 60 Vbeta and 13 Jbeta. Sequencing was performed with immunoSEQ multiplex PCR; in TCRdb, only in-frame clones are kept and a portion is missing. The table has around 170,000 clones, 81% seen once. CDR1 and CDR2 from the germline V gene are SGHKS and YYEKEE (reference sequence). V shed 0 bases and J shed 4 bases, with 13 bases lying between them. The CDR3 contains 15 residues. This chain uses TRBV5-5 with TRBJ1-1; TRBD1 is a possible D gene (5 bases). The source of this sequence is a man between 45 and 60 years old in good health and CMV-seropositive. Sequenced: PBMCs. The CDR3 loop reads CASSLAAGSSTEAFF. In nucleotides, the CDR3 is TGTGCCAGCAGCTTGGCCGCAGGGTCCAGCACTGAAGCTTTCTTT.